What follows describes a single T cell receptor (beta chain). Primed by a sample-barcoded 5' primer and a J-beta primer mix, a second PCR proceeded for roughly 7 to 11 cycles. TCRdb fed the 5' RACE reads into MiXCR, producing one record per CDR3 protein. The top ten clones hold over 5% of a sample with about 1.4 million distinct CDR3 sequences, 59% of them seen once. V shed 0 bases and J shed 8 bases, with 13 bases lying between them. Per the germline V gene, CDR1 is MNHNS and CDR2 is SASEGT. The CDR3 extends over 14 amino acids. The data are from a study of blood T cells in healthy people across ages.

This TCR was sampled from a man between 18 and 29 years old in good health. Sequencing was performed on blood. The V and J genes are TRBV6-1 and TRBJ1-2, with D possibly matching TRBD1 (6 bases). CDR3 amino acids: CASSEAGGGSGYTF. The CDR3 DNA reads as TGTGCCAGCAGTGAAGCTGGGGGCGGCTCCGGCTACACCTTC.